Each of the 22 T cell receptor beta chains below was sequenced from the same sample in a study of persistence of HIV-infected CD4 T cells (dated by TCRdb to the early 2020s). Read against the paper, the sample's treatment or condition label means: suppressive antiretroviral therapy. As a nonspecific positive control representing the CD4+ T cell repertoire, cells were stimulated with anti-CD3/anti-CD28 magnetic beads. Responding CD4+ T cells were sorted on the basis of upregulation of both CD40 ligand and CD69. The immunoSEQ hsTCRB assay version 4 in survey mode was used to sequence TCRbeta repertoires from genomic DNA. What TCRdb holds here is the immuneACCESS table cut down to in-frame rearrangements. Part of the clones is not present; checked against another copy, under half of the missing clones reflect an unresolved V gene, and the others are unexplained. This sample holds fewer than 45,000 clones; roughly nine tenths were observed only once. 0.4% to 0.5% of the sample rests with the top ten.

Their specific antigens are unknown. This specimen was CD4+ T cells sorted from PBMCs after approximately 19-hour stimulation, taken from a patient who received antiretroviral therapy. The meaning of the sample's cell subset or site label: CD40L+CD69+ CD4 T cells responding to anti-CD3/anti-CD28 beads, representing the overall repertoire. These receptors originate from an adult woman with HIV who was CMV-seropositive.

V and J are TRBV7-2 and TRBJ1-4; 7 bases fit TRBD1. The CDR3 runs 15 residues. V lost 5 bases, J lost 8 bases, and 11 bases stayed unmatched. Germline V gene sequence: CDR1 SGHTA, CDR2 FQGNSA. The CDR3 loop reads CASSLGDRAREKLFF. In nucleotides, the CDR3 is TGTGCCAGCAGCCTCGGCGACAGGGCTAGGGAAAAACTGTTTTTT.

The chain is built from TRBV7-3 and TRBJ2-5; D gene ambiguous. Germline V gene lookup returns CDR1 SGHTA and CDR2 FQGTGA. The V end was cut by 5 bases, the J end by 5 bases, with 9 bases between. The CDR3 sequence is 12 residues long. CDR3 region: CASSDESETQYF. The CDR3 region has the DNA TGTGCCAGCAGCGACGAGAGTGAGACCCAGTACTTC.

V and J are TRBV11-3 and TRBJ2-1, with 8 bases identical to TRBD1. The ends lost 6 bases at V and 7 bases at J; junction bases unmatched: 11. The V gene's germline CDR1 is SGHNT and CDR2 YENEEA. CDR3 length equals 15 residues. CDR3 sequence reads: CASSLTGAARNEQFF. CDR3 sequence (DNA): TGTGCCAGCAGTTTGACAGGGGCGGCGAGGAATGAGCAGTTCTTC.

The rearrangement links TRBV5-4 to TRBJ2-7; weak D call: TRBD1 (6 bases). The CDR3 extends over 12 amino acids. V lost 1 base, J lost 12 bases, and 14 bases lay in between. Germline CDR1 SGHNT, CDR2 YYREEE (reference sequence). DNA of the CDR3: TGTGCCAGCAGCTTGCGGACAGTTAGTCGGTACGTC. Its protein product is CASSLRTVSRYV.

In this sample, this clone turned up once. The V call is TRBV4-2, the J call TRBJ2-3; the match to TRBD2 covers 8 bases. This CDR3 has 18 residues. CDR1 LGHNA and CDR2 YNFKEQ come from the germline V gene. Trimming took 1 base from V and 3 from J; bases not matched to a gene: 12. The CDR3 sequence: CASSQASGLGILTDTQYF. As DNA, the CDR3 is TGTGCCAGCAGCCAAGCGTCGGGACTAGGAATTCTAACAGATACGCAGTATTTT.

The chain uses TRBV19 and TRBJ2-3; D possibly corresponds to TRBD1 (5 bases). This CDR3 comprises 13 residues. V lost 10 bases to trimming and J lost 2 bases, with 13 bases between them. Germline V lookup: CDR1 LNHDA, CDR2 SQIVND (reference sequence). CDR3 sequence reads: CAISGPNTDTQYF. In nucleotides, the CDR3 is TGTGCCATCTCAGGGCCCAACACAGATACGCAGTATTTT.

CDR3 in amino acids: CASSGVGRTEAFF. The CDR3 DNA reads TGTGCCAGCAGTGGGGTAGGGCGGACTGAAGCTTTCTTT. The chain joins TRBV2 to TRBJ1-1, with no clear D. The CDR3 extends over 13 amino acids. Germline values: CDR1 SNHLY, CDR2 FYNNEI. Between the trimmed V and J ends, which lost 4 bases and 5 bases, there was a span of 11 bases.

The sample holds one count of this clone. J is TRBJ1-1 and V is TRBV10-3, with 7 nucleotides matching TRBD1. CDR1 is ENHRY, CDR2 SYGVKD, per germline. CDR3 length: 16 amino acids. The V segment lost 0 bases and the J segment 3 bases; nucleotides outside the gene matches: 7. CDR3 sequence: CAISESKPGGDTEAFF. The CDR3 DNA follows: TGTGCCATCAGTGAGTCGAAGCCAGGGGGGGACACTGAAGCTTTCTTT.

CDR3 protein: CASSSWTSGLTLNYEQYF. The CDR3 DNA is TGCGCCAGCAGTTCTTGGACTAGCGGCCTCACGCTTAACTACGAGCAGTACTTC. This chain uses TRBV10-2 with TRBJ2-7; 10 bases are a match to TRBD2. Trimming cost V 5 bases and J 3 bases; bases outside gene matches: 16. Looked up from germline, CDR1 is WSHSY and CDR2 is SAAADI. This CDR3 contains 18 residues.

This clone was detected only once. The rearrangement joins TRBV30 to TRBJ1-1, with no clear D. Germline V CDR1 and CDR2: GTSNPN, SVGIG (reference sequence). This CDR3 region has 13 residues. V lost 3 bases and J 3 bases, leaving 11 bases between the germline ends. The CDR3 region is CAWRKQRYTEAFF. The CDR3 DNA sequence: TGTGCCTGGAGAAAACAGCGATACACTGAAGCTTTCTTT.

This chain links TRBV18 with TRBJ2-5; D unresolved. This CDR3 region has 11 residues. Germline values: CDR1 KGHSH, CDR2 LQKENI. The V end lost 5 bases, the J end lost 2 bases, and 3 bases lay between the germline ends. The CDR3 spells CASSAQETQYF. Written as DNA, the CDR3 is TGTGCCAGCTCAGCACAAGAGACCCAGTACTTC.

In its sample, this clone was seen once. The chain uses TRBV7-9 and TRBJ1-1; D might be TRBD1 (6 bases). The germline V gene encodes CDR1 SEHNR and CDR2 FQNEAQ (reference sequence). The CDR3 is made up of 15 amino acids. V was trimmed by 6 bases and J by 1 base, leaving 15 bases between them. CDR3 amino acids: CASRQGWLENTEAFF. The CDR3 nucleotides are TGTGCCAGCAGACAGGGTTGGCTAGAGAACACTGAAGCTTTCTTT. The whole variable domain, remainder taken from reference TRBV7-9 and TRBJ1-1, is DTGVSQNPRHKITKRGQNVTFRCDPISEHNRLYWYRQTLGQGPEFLTYFQNEAQLEKSRLLSDRFSAERPKGSFSTLEIQRTEQGDSAMYLCASRQGWLENTEAFFGQGTRLTVV.

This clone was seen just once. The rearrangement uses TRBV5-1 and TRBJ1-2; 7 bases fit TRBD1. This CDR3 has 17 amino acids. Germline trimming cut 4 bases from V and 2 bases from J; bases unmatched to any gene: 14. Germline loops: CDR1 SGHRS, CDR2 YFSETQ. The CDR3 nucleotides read TGCGCCAGCAGCGGAACCGGGACAGAGATAACCAACTATGGCTACACCTTC. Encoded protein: CASSGTGTEITNYGYTF. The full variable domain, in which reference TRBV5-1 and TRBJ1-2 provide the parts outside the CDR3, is KAGVTQTPRYLIKTRGQQVTLSCSPISGHRSVSWYQQTPGQGLQFLFEYFSETQRNKGNFPGRFSGRQFSNSRSEMNVSTLELGDSALYLCASSGTGTEITNYGYTFGSGTRLTVV.

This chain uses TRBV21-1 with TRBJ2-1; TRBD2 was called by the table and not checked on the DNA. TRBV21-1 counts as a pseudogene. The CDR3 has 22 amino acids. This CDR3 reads CASSKDLLGLAGGSRSYSEQFF. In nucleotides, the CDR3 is TGTGCCAGCAGCAAAGATCTTTTAGGACTAGCGGGGGGTTCCCGGTCCTACAGTGAGCAGTTCTTC.

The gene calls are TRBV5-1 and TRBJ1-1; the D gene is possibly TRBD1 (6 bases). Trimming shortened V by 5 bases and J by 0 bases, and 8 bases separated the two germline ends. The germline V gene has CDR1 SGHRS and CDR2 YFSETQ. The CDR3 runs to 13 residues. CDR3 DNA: TGCGCCAGCAGGGACAGAATGAACACTGAAGCTTTCTTT. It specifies CASRDRMNTEAFF.

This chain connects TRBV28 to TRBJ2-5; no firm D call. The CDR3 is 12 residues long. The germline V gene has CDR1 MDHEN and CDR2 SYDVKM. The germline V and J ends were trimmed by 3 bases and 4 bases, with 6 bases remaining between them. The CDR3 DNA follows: TGTGCCAGCAGTTTCGAGGTAGAGACCCAGTACTTC. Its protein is CASSFEVETQYF.

CDR3 nucleotides: TGTGCCAGCAGTTACACAGGACAGTCCCACAATGAGCAGTTCTTC. Translated, it gives CASSYTGQSHNEQFF. The V gene is TRBV28, the J gene TRBJ2-1; D possibly corresponds to TRBD1 (6 bases). The CDR3 length is 15 residues. CDR1 and CDR2 (germline): MDHEN, SYDVKM. The germline V and J ends were trimmed by 4 bases and 5 bases, with 15 bases remaining between them.

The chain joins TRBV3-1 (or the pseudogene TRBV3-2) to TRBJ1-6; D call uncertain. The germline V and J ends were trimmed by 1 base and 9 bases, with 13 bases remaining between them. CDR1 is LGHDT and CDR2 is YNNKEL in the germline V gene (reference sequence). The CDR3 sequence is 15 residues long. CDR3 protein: CASSQGSEPTSPLHF. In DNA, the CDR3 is TGTGCCAGCAGCCAAGGTTCGGAACCAACTTCACCCCTCCACTTT.

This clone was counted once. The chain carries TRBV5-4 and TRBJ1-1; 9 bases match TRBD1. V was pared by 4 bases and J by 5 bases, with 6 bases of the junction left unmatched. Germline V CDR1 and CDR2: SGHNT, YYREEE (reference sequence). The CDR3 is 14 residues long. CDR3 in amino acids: CASSTGTGSTEAFF. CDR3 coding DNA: TGTGCCAGCAGCACCGGGACAGGGAGTACTGAAGCTTTCTTT.

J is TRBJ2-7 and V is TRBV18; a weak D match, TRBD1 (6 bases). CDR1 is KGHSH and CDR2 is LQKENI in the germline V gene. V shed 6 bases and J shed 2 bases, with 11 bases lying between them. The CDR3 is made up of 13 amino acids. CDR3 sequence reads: CASSGQGTYEQYV. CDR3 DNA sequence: TGTGCCAGCTCGGGGCAGGGGACCTACGAGCAGTACGTC.

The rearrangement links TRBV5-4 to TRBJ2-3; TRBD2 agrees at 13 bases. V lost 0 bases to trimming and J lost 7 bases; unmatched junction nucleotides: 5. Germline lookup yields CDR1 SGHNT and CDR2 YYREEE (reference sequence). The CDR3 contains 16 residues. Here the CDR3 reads CASSLEGLAGRYTQYF. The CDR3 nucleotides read TGTGCCAGCAGCTTGGAGGGACTAGCGGGGCGGTATACGCAGTATTTT.

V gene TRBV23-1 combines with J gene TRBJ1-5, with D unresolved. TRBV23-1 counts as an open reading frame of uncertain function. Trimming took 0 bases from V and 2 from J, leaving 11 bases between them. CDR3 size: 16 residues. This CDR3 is CASSQSRRLRNQPQHF. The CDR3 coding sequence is TGCGCCAGCAGTCAATCCCGCAGGCTCCGCAATCAGCCCCAGCATTTT.